These T cell receptor beta chains were read from a single sample in a study of cytomegalovirus exposure and HLA in healthy donors. The protocol was immunoSEQ multiplex PCR, while the TCRdb copy is restricted to in-frame clones and leaves out a portion. This table holds 150,000 or so clones, approximately 78% found once. The specimen sequenced was PBMCs. The origin of the receptors is a man between 40 and 49 years old in good health and CMV-seropositive. Both conserved end residues are part of each CDR3. A D gene is named only where the DNA matches it firmly.

v_gene	j_gene	d_gene	CDR3aa
TRBV6-6	TRBJ2-7	-	CASSYSISEGYEQYF
TRBV2	TRBJ2-1	-	CASSDYEQFF
TRBV18	TRBJ1-6	TRBD1	CASSPRQGGSPLHF
TRBV4-1	TRBJ2-1	-	CARDLGEAKRVWPGEQFF
TRBV2	TRBJ1-1	TRBD1	CASVRQGTNTEAFF
TRBV30	TRBJ1-3	-	CAWGRQVGNTIYF
TRBV7-3	TRBJ1-1	-	CASSLSARNTEAFF
TRBV28	TRBJ1-2	TRBD1	CASSERQGAMNYGYTF
TRBV7-2	TRBJ2-7	-	CASSAISTGYEQYF
TRBV4-2	TRBJ1-1	-	CASSPRGSAEAFF
TRBV5-6	TRBJ2-1	-	CASSLDNYNEQFF
TRBV7-3	TRBJ2-1	-	CASSLSFNQGGSEQFF
TRBV6-5	TRBJ2-3	-	CASSLSDTQYF
TRBV19	TRBJ1-1	TRBD1	CASSILQGAEAFF
TRBV29-1	TRBJ2-5	-	CSVELRRQTQYF
TRBV30	TRBJ2-5	-	CAWTGAETQYF
TRBV30	TRBJ1-1	-	CAWSSGTGLPEAFF
TRBV5-1	TRBJ2-1	TRBD1	CASSLSGTGDNEQFF
TRBV11-3	TRBJ2-2	TRBD1	CASSWGTGSGELFF
TRBV7-9	TRBJ1-2	-	CASSPPSGWPVGTF
TRBV13	TRBJ2-1	TRBD2	CASTAGDGEQFF
TRBV6-5	TRBJ1-6	-	CASSYSRGHNSPLHF
TRBV4-2	TRBJ2-2	-	CASSPRVITGELFF
TRBV5-4	TRBJ1-2	TRBD1	CASSLDPGQGTLYGYTF
TRBV4-1	TRBJ2-1	TRBD1	CASSQVDQGAYNEQFF
TRBV7-8	-	TRBD1	CASSLRTGWIVDEQYF
TRBV6-1	TRBJ2-5	TRBD2	CASSGTSGSWTQYF
TRBV7-2	TRBJ2-1	TRBD2	CASSRFGTSGGGEQFF
TRBV6-5	TRBJ1-1	TRBD1	CASSYGGTGAAEAFF
TRBV27	TRBJ1-2	-	CASAARTNYGYTF
TRBV6-5	TRBJ2-1	TRBD2	CASSLTSEGYNEQFF
TRBV7-6	-	TRBD1	CASSRGQGKGYEQYF
TRBV10-1	TRBJ2-2	TRBD1	CASGGQGLGELFF
TRBV4-1	TRBJ2-3	-	CASSQGTSSTDTQYF
TRBV6-1	TRBJ2-6	-	CASSELSAGGAQFAGANVLTF
TRBV12-5	TRBJ1-1	TRBD1	CASGLITGGEAFF
TRBV7-8	TRBJ2-7	-	CASNSHGRVGEQYF
TRBV7-2	-	-	CASSSAFGRSSEQYF
TRBV7-3	TRBJ2-2	TRBD1	CASSLYQGATGELFF
TRBV27	TRBJ2-1	-	CASSSSFGEQFF
TRBV4-3	TRBJ2-2	TRBD1	CASSQHLGDSNTGELFF
TRBV11-1	TRBJ1-2	TRBD1	CASSFATGALNYGYTF
TRBV7-8	TRBJ2-7	TRBD1	CASSLAGTGTYEQYF